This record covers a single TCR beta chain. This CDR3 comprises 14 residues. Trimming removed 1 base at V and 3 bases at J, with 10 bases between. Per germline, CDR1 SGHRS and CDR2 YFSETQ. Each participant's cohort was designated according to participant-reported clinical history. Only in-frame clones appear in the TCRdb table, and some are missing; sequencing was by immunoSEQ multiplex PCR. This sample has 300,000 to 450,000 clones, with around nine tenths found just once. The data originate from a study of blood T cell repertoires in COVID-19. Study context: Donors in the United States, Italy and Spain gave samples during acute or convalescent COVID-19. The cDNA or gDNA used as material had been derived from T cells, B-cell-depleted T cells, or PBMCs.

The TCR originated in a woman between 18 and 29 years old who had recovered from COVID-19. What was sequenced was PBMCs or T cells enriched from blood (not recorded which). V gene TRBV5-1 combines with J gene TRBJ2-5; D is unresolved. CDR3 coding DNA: TGCGCCAGCAGCTTGCACAGACCCGAAGAGACCCAGTACTTC. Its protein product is CASSLHRPEETQYF.